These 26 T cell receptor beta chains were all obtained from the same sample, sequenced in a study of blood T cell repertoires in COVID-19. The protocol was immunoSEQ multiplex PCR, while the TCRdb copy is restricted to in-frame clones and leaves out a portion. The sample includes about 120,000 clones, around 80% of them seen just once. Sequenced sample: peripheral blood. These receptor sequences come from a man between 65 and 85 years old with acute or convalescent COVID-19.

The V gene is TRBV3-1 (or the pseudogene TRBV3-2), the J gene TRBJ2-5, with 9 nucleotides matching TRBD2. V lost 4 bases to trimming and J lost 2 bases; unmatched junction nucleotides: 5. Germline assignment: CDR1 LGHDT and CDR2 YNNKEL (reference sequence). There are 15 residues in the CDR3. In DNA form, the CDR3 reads TGTGCCAGCAGCCCCCCCGCGGGGGGGCAAGAGACCCAGTACTTC. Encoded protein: CASSPPAGGQETQYF.

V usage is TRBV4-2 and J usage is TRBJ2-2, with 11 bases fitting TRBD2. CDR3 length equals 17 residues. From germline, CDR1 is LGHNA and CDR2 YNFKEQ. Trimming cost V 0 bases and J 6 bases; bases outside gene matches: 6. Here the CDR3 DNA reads TGTGCCAGCAGCCAAGATGGTAATAGCGGGGGGGCCGGGGAGCTGTTTTTT. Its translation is CASSQDGNSGGAGELFF.

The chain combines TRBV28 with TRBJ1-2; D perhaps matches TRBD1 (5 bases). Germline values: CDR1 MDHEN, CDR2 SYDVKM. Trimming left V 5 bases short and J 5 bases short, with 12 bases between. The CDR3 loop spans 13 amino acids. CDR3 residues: CASSGGLLYGYTF. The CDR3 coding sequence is TGTGCCAGCAGTGGGGGACTGCTATATGGCTACACCTTC.

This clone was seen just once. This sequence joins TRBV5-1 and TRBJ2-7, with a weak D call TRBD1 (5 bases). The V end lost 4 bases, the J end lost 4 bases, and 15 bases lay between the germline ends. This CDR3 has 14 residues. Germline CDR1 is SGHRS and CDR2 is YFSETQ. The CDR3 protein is CASSEDIYPYEQYF. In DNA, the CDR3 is TGCGCCAGCAGCGAGGACATCTACCCTTACGAGCAGTACTTC.

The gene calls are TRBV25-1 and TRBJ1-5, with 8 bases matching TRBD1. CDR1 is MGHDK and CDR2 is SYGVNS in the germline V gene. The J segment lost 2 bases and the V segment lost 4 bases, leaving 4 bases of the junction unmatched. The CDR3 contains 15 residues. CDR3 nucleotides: TGTGCCAGCAGTGCCCAGGGGGCTGGCAATCAGCCCCAGCATTTT. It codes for CASSAQGAGNQPQHF.

The CDR3 protein is CASSQPGTGGEETQYF. The CDR3 coding sequence is TGTGCCAGCTCACAACCCGGGACAGGGGGCGAAGAGACCCAGTACTTC. The gene calls are TRBV18 and TRBJ2-5, with TRBD1 matching over 12 bases. V lost 4 bases, J lost 3 bases, and 6 bases stayed unmatched. This CDR3 has 16 residues. Germline V CDR1 and CDR2: KGHSH, LQKENI.

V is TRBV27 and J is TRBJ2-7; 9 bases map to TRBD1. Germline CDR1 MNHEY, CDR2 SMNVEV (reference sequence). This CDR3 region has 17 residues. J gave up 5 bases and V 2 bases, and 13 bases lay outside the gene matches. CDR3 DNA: TGTGCCAGCAGTTTAGGTCCAGGAGGGGGACAGGGCAACGAGCAGTACTTC. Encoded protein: CASSLGPGGGQGNEQYF.

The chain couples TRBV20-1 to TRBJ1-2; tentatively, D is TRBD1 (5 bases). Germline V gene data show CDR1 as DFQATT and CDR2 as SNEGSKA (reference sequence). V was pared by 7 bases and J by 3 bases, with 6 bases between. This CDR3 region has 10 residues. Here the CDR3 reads CSVRDYGYTF. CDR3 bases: TGCAGTGTCAGGGACTATGGCTACACCTTC.

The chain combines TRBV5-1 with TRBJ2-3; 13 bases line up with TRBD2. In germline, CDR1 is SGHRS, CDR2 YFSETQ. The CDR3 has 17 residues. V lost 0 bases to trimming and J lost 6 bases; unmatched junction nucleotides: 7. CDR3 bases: TGCGCCAGCAGCTTGGGGACTAGCGGGGGACTATGGGATACGCAGTATTTT. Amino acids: CASSLGTSGGLWDTQYF.

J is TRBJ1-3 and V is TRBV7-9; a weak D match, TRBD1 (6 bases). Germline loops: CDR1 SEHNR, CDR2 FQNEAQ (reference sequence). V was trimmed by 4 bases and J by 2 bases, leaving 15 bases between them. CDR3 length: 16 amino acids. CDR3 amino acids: CASSSTRTGTGNTIYF. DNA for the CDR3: TGTGCCAGCAGCTCGACCCGTACAGGGACTGGAAACACCATATATTTT.

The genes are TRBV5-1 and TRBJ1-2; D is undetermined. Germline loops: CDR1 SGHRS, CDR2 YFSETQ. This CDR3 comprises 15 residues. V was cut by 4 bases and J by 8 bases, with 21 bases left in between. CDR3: CASSPRRVASVGYTF. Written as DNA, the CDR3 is TGCGCCAGCAGCCCCCGCAGAGTAGCTTCCGTCGGCTACACCTTC.

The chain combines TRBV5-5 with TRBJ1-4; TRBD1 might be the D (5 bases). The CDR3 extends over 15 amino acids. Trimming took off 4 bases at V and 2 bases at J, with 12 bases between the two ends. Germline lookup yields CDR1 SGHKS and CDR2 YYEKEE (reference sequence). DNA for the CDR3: TGTGCCAGCAGCCCAAAGGGGTGGACTAATGAAAAACTGTTTTTT. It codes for CASSPKGWTNEKLFF.

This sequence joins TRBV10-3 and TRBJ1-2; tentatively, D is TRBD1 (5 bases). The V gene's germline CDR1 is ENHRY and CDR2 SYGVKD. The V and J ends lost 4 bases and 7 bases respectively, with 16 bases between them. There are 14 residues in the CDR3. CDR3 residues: CAISGGEAGSGYTF. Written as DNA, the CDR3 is TGTGCCATCAGTGGTGGGGAAGCAGGGTCTGGCTACACCTTC.

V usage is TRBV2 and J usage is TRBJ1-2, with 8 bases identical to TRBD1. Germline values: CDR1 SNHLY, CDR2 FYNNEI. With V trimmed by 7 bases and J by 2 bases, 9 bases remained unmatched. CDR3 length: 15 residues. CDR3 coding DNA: TGTGCCAGCACCTGGGACAGGACTGCCAACTATGGCTACACCTTC. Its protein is CASTWDRTANYGYTF.

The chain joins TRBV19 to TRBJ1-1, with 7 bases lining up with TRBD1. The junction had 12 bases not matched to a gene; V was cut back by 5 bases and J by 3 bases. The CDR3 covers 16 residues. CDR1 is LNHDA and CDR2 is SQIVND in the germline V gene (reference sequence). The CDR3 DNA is TGTGCCAGTAGTCCACCGACAGGGCGGACGTACACTGAAGCTTTCTTT. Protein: CASSPPTGRTYTEAFF.

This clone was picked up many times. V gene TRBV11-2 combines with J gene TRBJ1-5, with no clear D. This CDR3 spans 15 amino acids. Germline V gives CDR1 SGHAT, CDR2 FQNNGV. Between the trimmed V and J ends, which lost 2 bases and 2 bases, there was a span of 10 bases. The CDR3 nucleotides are TGTGCCAGCAGCTTACTGGGCCTCGGCAATCAGCCCCAGCATTTT. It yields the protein CASSLLGLGNQPQHF.

CDR3 amino acids: CASSEQGRKLFF. In nucleotides, the CDR3 is TGTGCCAGCAGTGAGCAGGGGCGAAAACTGTTTTTT. This chain uses TRBV6-1 with TRBJ1-4; possibly TRBD1 for D (6 bases). The CDR3 is made up of 12 amino acids. Germline V gene sequence: CDR1 MNHNS, CDR2 SASEGT. Trimming removed 3 bases from V and 10 bases from J, with 9 bases in between.

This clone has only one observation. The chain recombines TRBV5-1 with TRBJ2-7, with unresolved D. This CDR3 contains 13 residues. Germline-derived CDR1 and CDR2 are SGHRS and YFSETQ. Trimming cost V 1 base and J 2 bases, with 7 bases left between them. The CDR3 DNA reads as TGCGCCAGCAGCTTGCAGACAACCTACGAGCAGTACTTC. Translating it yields CASSLQTTYEQYF.

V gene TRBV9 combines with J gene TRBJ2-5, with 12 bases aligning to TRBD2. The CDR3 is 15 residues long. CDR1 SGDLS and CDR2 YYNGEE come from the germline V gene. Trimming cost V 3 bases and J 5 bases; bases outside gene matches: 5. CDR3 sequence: CASSGEGLAGETQYF. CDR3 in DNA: TGTGCCAGCAGCGGGGAAGGACTAGCGGGGGAGACCCAGTACTTC.

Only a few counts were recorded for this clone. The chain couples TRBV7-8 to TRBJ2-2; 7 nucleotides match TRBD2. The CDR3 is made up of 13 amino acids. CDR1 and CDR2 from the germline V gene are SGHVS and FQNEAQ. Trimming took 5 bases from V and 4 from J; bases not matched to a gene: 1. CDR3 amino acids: CASSRGGTGELFF. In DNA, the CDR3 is TGTGCCAGCAGCCGCGGGGGCACCGGGGAGCTGTTTTTT.

The CDR3: CASRHPWQGLYGYTF. CDR3 in DNA: TGCGCCAGCAGACATCCATGGCAGGGCCTCTATGGCTACACCTTC. The chain employs TRBV5-1 and TRBJ1-2; D is perhaps TRBD1 (5 bases). V was clipped by 5 bases and J by 4 bases, with 18 bases between them. Looked up from germline, CDR1 is SGHRS and CDR2 is YFSETQ. CDR3 length equals 15 residues.

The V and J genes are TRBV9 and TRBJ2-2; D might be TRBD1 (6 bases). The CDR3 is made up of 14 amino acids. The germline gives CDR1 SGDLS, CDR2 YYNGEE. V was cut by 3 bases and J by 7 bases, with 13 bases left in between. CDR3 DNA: TGTGCCAGCAGCGAATCAGGGGTGAGCGGGGAGCTGTTTTTT. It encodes CASSESGVSGELFF.

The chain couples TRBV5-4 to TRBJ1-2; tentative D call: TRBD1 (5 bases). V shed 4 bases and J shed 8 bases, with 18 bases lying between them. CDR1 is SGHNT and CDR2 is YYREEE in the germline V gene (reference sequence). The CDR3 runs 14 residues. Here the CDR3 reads CASSPGVLSSGYTF. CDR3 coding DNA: TGTGCCAGCAGCCCGGGGGTCCTTTCCTCGGGCTACACCTTC.

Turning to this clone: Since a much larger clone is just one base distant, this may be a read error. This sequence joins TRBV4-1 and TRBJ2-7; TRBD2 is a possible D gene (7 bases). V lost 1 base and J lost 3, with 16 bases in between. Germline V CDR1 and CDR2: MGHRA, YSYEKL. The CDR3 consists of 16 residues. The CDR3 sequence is CASSQVQGGGGYEQYF. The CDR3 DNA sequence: TGCGCCAGCAGCCAAGTTCAGGGAGGGGGTGGCTACGAGCAGTACTTC.

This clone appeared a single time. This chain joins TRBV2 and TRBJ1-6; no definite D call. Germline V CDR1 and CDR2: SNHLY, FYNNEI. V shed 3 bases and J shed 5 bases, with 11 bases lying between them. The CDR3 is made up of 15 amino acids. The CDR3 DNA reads TGTGCCAGCAGTGAGACGCGGGGAGATAATTCACCCCTCCACTTT. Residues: CASSETRGDNSPLHF.

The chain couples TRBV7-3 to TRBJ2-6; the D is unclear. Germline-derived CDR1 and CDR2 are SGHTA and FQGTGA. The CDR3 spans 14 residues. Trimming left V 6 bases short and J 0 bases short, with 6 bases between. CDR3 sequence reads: CASRPGSGANVLTF. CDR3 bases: TGTGCCAGCAGGCCCGGCTCTGGGGCCAACGTCCTGACTTTC.